This TCR beta chain stems from a study of T cell repertoires in cytomegalovirus infection. Study-level information: It was recently identified HLA-C-restricted and well-studied HLA-B-restricted CMV epitopes that the study used. Indicated by public TCR beta signatures were CMV infection and matching HLA type.

Study results and limitations: The cumulative frequency of public TCR beta families identified carriers of CMV plus the relevant HLA. Clonotype analysis showed dominance of the ex vivo response by HLA-C-restricted CMV-specific TCR beta clonotypes.

A word on this clonotype: No antigen is known for it.

The CDR3 totals 16 residues. V lost 5 bases and J lost 5; bases outside the gene matches: 15. TCRdb processed the reads anew with MiXCR; each CDR3 protein has one entry. The sample lists about 920,000 distinct CDR3 sequences, under 40% occurring once. This chain links TRBV5-7 with TRBJ1-1, with 7 bases lining up with TRBD1. TRBV5-7 is labeled an ORF, and its function is uncertain. The sequences come from cultured CD8+ T cells from PBMCs, collected from culture after CMV antigen stimulation. The receptor comes from a human donor in good health (CMV status not recorded). Some clones in this sample may be carry-over from other donors' samples. The CDR3 region is CASSLDSGGRKTEAFF. The CDR3 nucleotides are TGTGCCAGCAGTTTAGATTCAGGGGGTAGGAAAACTGAAGCTTTCTTT.